These T cell receptor beta chains were read from a single sample in a study of lymphopenia after photon versus proton radiotherapy. The method was immunoSEQ multiplex PCR; TCRdb's version includes in-frame clones alone and lacks a portion of them. The sample lists about 160,000 clones; less than 90% were seen once. Sequenced here: peripheral blood, sampled from a patient treated with photon-based radiotherapy. These receptors were taken from a man aged 50-60 years with gastric cancer. Both conserved end residues are part of each CDR3. The order of the fields is CDR3 DNA, CDR3 protein, clone size, V gene, J gene, D gene. The D gene is left open where the match is weak. Clone size appears in some rows only: once, few, many, or a class for an expanded clone.

TGTGCCAGCAGTTCTTATTCGACAGGGGATAACACTGAAGCTTTCTTT,CASSSYSTGDNTEAFF,NA,TRBV27,TRBJ1-1,TRBD1
TGTGCCAGCAGCAAAGGACTAGCGGGAGGAGAGGGGCCGCCCGATGAGCAGTTCTTC,CASSKGLAGGEGPPDEQFF,NA,TRBV4-2,TRBJ2-1,TRBD2
TGTGCCAGCACCGGCCCCCTCCGTAGTGAAGCTTTCTTT,CASTGPLRSEAFF,NA,TRBV11-1,TRBJ1-1,NA
TGTGCCAGCTCACCACCGGGGTATGATGAAGCTTTCTTT,CASSPPGYDEAFF,NA,TRBV18,TRBJ1-1,NA
TGTGCCAGCATTGGGGCTAGCGGGAGCGGCCCCTACGAGCAGTACTTC,CASIGASGSGPYEQYF,once,TRBV27,TRBJ2-7,TRBD2
TGCGCCAGCAGCCTGGGGCCTCAGGGCCACGAGCAGTACTTC,CASSLGPQGHEQYF,NA,TRBV5-1,TRBJ2-7,NA
TGTGCCAGTAGTATAGAAGGCACCTCGAATGAAAAACTGTTTTTT,CASSIEGTSNEKLFF,NA,TRBV19,TRBJ1-4,NA
TGTGCCAGCAGCTCTCCGGGACAGGGGTCCTACGAGCAGTACTTC,CASSSPGQGSYEQYF,once,TRBV7-6,TRBJ2-7,TRBD1
TGTGCCAGCCGACAGGGCGCTATAGCCAAAAACATTCAGTACTTC,CASRQGAIAKNIQYF,NA,TRBV6-1,TRBJ2-4,TRBD1
TGTGCCAGTAGTATTCGTCAGGGTACGAACACTGAAGCTTTCTTT,CASSIRQGTNTEAFF,NA,TRBV19,TRBJ1-1,NA